These 14 T cell receptor beta chains originate from one sample sequenced in a study of T cells in Graves' hyperthyroidism and ophthalmopathy. RNA transcripts yielded amplified TCR beta CDR3 regions. HTBI primers drove first-round RT-PCR of the TCR CDR3. TCRdb used MiXCR to reprocess the multiplex PCR reads, holding one entry per CDR3 protein. The repertoire holds hundreds of thousands of distinct CDR3 sequences, with 38% as singletons. Input material: blood. The receptors were gathered from a man aged 18 to 29 with Graves' hyperthyroidism.

With regard to this clonotype: The CDR3 end shows no conserved phenylalanine or tryptophan, and so a read error is likely. The V gene is TRBV7-8, the J gene TRBJ1-1; D not certain. V was shortened by 1 base and J by 1 base, with 7 bases between the two germline ends. CDR1 is SGHVS, CDR2 FQNEAQ, per germline. CDR3 length: 14 residues. CDR3 nucleotide sequence: TGTGCCAGCAGCTTAGTTCCAGCGAACACTGAAGCTTTCGTT. This sequence encodes CASSLVPANTEAFV.

The table lists this clonotype with a few counts. V gene TRBV9 combines with J gene TRBJ1-3; no clear D. Per germline, CDR1 SGDLS and CDR2 YYNGEE. V was trimmed by 1 base and J by 0 bases, leaving 8 bases between them. The CDR3 has 15 residues. The CDR3 loop reads CASSVRGNSGNTIYF. DNA for the CDR3: TGTGCCAGCAGCGTAAGAGGGAACTCTGGAAACACCATATATTTT.

This chain uses TRBV5-1 with TRBJ2-7; tentatively, D is TRBD1 or TRBD2 (5 bases each). V was pared by 3 bases and J by 3 bases, with 16 bases between. The CDR3 is made up of 15 amino acids. Germline CDR1 reads SGHRS; CDR2 reads YFSETQ. CDR3 coding DNA: TGCGCCAGCAGCTACGGGACCGACCTTAACTACGAGCAGTACTTC. Encoded protein: CASSYGTDLNYEQYF.

This clonotype has a handful of counts. The V call is TRBV29-1, the J call TRBJ2-5; 8 bases are a match to TRBD1. The junction had 9 bases not matched to a gene; V was cut back by 6 bases and J by 0 bases. Germline V lookup: CDR1 SQVTM, CDR2 ANQGSEA. There are 15 residues in the CDR3. CDR3 in DNA: TGCAGCGTATACGGACAGGGCGGGTACCAAGAGACCCAGTACTTC. It translates to CSVYGQGGYQETQYF.

This chain joins TRBV20-1 and TRBJ2-5; 7 bases are a match to TRBD1. There are 15 residues in the CDR3. Germline V gene sequence: CDR1 DFQATT, CDR2 SNEGSKA (reference sequence). Trimming at V came to 5 bases and at J to 1 base, leaving 10 bases not matched to a gene. For the CDR3, the DNA is TGCAGTGCTCAACCGGGACAGTGGGGCCAAGAGACCCAGTACTTC. Translating it yields CSAQPGQWGQETQYF.

The genes are TRBV12-3 or TRBV12-4 and TRBJ2-7, with D perhaps being TRBD1 or TRBD2 (5 bases each). V was pared by 4 bases and J by 3 bases, with 16 bases between. The CDR3 sequence is 15 residues long. CDR3 loop: CASSYPGTASYEQYF. CDR3 coding DNA: TGTGCCAGCAGTTACCCCGGGACGGCAAGCTACGAGCAGTACTTC.

The count of this clonotype is one. The V gene is TRBV9, the J gene TRBJ2-7, with TRBD1 identical over 8 bases. The trim removed 3 bases at V and 7 bases at J, leaving 12 bases unmatched. Germline V gene lookup returns CDR1 SGDLS and CDR2 YYNGEE. This CDR3 has 15 amino acids. This CDR3 is CASSDSDRGEVEQYF. The CDR3 DNA is TGTGCCAGCAGCGACTCCGACAGGGGAGAGGTTGAGCAGTACTTC.

This clonotype appeared many times. The rearrangement uses TRBV7-9 and TRBJ1-2; D is perhaps TRBD1 (5 bases). The V gene lost 1 base and the J gene lost 12 bases, with 9 bases spanning the gap. This CDR3 spans 11 amino acids. Germline V gives CDR1 SEHNR, CDR2 FQNEAQ (reference sequence). The CDR3 DNA reads TGTGCCAGCAGCTTAGGGACACGAAACACCTTC. Amino acid sequence: CASSLGTRNTF.

This clonotype was observed at least ten times. This chain joins TRBV7-6 and TRBJ1-6, with D possibly matching TRBD1 (5 bases). CDR1 is SGHVS and CDR2 is FNYEAQ in the germline V gene. V lost 3 bases and J 8 bases, leaving 14 bases between the germline ends. The CDR3 extends over 15 amino acids. CDR3 loop: CASSFGAGPYSPLHF. CDR3 sequence (DNA): TGTGCCAGCAGCTTCGGAGCAGGGCCATATTCACCCCTCCACTTT.

The rearrangement joins TRBV2 to TRBJ1-6; D is uncertain. Looked up from germline, CDR1 is SNHLY and CDR2 is FYNNEI. The V and J ends lost 6 bases and 10 bases respectively, with 16 bases between them. The CDR3 is 14 residues long. This CDR3 reads CASSALGFQSPLHF. CDR3 nucleotides: TGTGCCAGCAGCGCTTTAGGGTTTCAGTCACCCCTCCACTTT.

This clonotype has a count of ten or more. The chain has TRBV2 and TRBJ2-7, with 9 bases matching TRBD1. V lost 6 bases and J lost 3; bases outside the gene matches: 6. The CDR3 length is 14 residues. Looked up from germline, CDR1 is SNHLY and CDR2 is FYNNEI. The CDR3 region is CASRAPGQGYEQYF. The DNA for the CDR3 is TGTGCCAGCAGGGCCCCGGGACAGGGCTACGAGCAGTACTTC.

The table lists this clonotype with a few counts. The V and J genes are TRBV2 and TRBJ1-1, with 8 nucleotides matching TRBD1. The length of the CDR3 is 16 residues. Germline values: CDR1 SNHLY, CDR2 FYNNEI. Trimming cost V 5 bases and J 1 base; bases outside gene matches: 9. The CDR3, as DNA: TGTGCCAGCAGTACTACGACAGGGGCCCGGAACACTGAAGCTTTCTTT. Its translation is CASSTTTGARNTEAFF.

This rearrangement joins TRBV2 to TRBJ1-5, with TRBD1 as a possible D gene (5 bases). CDR3 length equals 15 residues. Germline loops: CDR1 SNHLY, CDR2 FYNNEI. The V end was cut by 5 bases, the J end by 6 bases, with 17 bases between. In DNA, the CDR3 is TGTGCCAGCAGTCTCCGTGGTGGGGGTAGTCAGCCCCAGCATTTT. Its protein is CASSLRGGGSQPQHF.

This clonotype was seen many times. This chain links TRBV19 with TRBJ1-5, with D possibly TRBD1 on 5 matching bases. V was clipped by 3 bases and J by 5 bases, with 11 bases between them. CDR3 length: 14 amino acids. Germline values: CDR1 LNHDA, CDR2 SQIVND (reference sequence). DNA for the CDR3: TGTGCCAGTAGTATGGGGGTAAGGCATCAGCCCCAGCATTTT. It translates to CASSMGVRHQPQHF.